This is a list of T cell receptor beta chains from one sample in a study of T cell repertoires in cytomegalovirus infection. One entry per CDR3 protein results from TCRdb running MiXCR on the reads. The sample includes approximately 76,000 distinct CDR3 sequences, around 3.5% of them seen just once. Sequencing was done on a sample of PBMCs. These receptors came from a human donor in good health (CMV status not recorded). Some clones in this sample may be carry-over from other donors' samples. CDR3s leave out the opening cysteine and the closing phenylalanine or tryptophan. D genes are given only for firm matches.

NA	TRBV28	TRBJ1-1	ASSYGQEAF
NA	TRBV20-1	TRBJ2-6	SGSASSGANVLT
NA	TRBV20-1	TRBJ2-6	SALNPSSGANVLT
TRBD1	TRBV20-1	TRBJ2-1	SARKRDRDYNEQF
TRBD2	TRBV20-1	TRBJ2-1	SARRRGLAGNEQF
TRBD2	TRBV27	TRBJ2-7	ASSFSFGGFNEQY
NA	TRBV12-5	TRBJ1-1	ASASTGSVTEAF
TRBD1	TRBV4-1	TRBJ2-1	ASSQVDLRTGSNEQF
NA	TRBV5-4	TRBJ2-7	ASSIMGGLTRYEQY
NA	TRBV7-2	TRBJ1-4	ASSPVSGEKLF
NA	TRBV16	TRBJ1-5	ASSQLSGVGQPQH
NA	TRBV4-1	TRBJ1-5	ASSQEWLTGRGNQPQH
NA	TRBV2	TRBJ1-6	ASSDGPVPNSPLH
NA	TRBV28	TRBJ2-7	ASIGAHLYEQY
TRBD1	TRBV7-9	TRBJ2-6	ASSSEGAPSAGANVLT
TRBD1	TRBV7-2	TRBJ2-1	ASILTGDLFYNEQF
TRBD2	TRBV7-6	TRBJ2-3	ASSSLPSGGEADTQY
TRBD1	TRBV20-1	TRBJ1-5	SARGGQGNQPQH
NA	TRBV7-9	TRBJ1-3	ASSLVSGDGGSGNTIY
NA	TRBV6-2/TRBV6-3	TRBJ1-1	ASSYAGPDTEAF
NA	TRBV15	TRBJ2-3	ATSRDTPSGDTQY
NA	TRBV24-1	TRBJ1-6	ATSDSRGGNSPLH
NA	TRBV4-1	TRBJ2-7	ASSQDWNSPYEQY
TRBD2	TRBV7-2	TRBJ2-1	ASGSKWGGNEQF
TRBD1	TRBV28	TRBJ1-1	ASTDEGAIMNTEAF
NA	TRBV12-3/TRBV12-4	TRBJ2-7	ASSLRLNYEQY